The T cell receptor beta chain described here comes from a study of cytomegalovirus exposure and HLA in healthy donors. The PCR made use of 60 Vbeta and 13 Jbeta primers. Data came from immunoSEQ multiplex PCR; TCRdb stores just in-frame clones and leaves some out. This table holds 100,000 or so clones, more than 9.5% found once. The CDR3 is 14 amino acids. The junction had 6 bases not matched to a gene; V was cut back by 3 bases and J by 7 bases. Germline CDR1 is SGDLS and CDR2 is YYNGEE. This sequence joins TRBV9 and TRBJ2-7; 11 bases agree with TRBD1. Specimen: PBMCs. This receptor was obtained from a man aged 40-55 years in good health and CMV-seropositive. CDR3 DNA sequence: TGTGCCAGCAGCGGTGGACAGGGGGCTTGGGAGCAGTACTTC. Encoded protein: CASSGGQGAWEQYF.